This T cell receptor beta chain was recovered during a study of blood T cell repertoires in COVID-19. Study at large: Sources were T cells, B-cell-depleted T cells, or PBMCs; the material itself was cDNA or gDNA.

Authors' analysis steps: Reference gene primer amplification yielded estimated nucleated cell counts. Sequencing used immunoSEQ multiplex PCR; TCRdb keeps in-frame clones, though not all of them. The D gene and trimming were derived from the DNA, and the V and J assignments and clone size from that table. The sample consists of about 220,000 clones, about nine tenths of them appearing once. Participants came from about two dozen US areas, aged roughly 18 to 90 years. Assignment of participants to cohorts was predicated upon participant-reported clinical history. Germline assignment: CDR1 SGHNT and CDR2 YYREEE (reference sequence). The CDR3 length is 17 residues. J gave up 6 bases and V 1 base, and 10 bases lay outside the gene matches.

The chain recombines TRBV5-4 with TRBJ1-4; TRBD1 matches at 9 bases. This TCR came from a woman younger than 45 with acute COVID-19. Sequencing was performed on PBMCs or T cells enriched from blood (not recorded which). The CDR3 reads CASSLWGKTGGDEKLFF. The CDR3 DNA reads TGTGCCAGCAGCTTGTGGGGAAAGACAGGGGGGGATGAAAAACTGTTTTTT.